A single sample is the source of the 3 T cell receptor beta chains below, sequenced in a study of T cells in Graves' hyperthyroidism and ophthalmopathy. TCR beta CDR3 regions were amplified from RNA transcripts. The HTBI primer set was used in a first-round RT-PCR of the TCR CDR3. TCRdb itself ran the multiplex PCR reads through MiXCR, one entry per CDR3 protein. The repertoire consists of approximately 870,000 distinct CDR3 sequences, with 38% occurring once and the leading ten covering about 8.9%. Sample: blood. These receptors were collected from a man aged 18 to 30 with Graves' hyperthyroidism.

This clonotype was observed a few times. The chain has TRBV24-1 and TRBJ2-7; possibly TRBD1 for D (6 bases). Germline CDR1 reads KGHDR; CDR2 reads SFDVKD. Trimming took 8 bases from V and 4 from J, leaving 17 bases between them. This CDR3 is built from 14 residues. DNA for the CDR3: TGTGCCACCACCCCCGGGACAAACATATACGAGCAGTACTTC. Translating it yields CATTPGTNIYEQYF.

This clonotype was seen many times. The rearrangement links TRBV29-1 to TRBJ1-1; D is undetermined. Per the germline V gene, CDR1 is SQVTM and CDR2 is ANQGSEA. V was trimmed by 6 bases and J by 6 bases, leaving 11 bases between them. This CDR3 comprises 11 residues. For the CDR3, the DNA is TGCAGCGTGGAACCTACGGCTGAAGCTTTCTTT. As protein: CSVEPTAEAFF.

This clonotype was detected only a few times. CDR3 DNA sequence: TGTGCCAGCAGTAGGACCGTTAGCTCCTACGAGCAGTACTTC. It encodes CASSRTVSSYEQYF. The chain has TRBV6-1 and TRBJ2-7; D ambiguous. This CDR3 contains 14 residues. V was pared by 5 bases and J by 0 bases, with 11 bases between. Germline CDR1 is MNHNS and CDR2 is SASEGT.